These 18 T cell receptor beta chains share one sample of origin, sequenced in a study of TIL therapy for anti-PD-1-resistant metastatic lung cancer. Time point meaning: pre-treatment sample, taken before nivolumab and TIL therapy. Sequencing used immunoSEQ v3. Repertoires were generated with immunoSEQ multiplex PCR, while TCRdb's copy carries only in-frame clones and drops some. The table records more than 50,000 clones, 80% to 90% of them present only once. Source: blood, taken at baseline. These receptor sequences come from a person aged 25 to 80 with non-small cell lung cancer.

This chain connects TRBV19 to TRBJ1-2; D gene unclear. Germline CDR1 and CDR2: LNHDA and SQIVND (reference sequence). There are 12 residues in the CDR3. V lost 2 bases to trimming and J lost 5 bases, with 6 bases between them. The chain's CDR3 is CASSIPAYGYTF. CDR3 nucleotides: TGTGCCAGTAGTATACCGGCGTATGGCTACACCTTC.

The chain recombines TRBV6-5 with TRBJ1-3; no clear D gene. Germline V gene sequence: CDR1 MNHEY, CDR2 SVGAGI. CDR3 size: 15 residues. Trimming cost V 4 bases and J 2 bases, with 12 bases left between them. DNA of the CDR3: TGTGCCAGCAGTTTAAGAGATAGAACTGGAAACACCATATATTTT. Translation gives CASSLRDRTGNTIYF.

This chain links TRBV10-3 with TRBJ2-7; 10 bases agree with TRBD1. The CDR3 contains 15 residues. After removal of 10 bases from V and 5 bases from J, the junction contained 14 bases not matched to a gene. Germline lookup yields CDR1 ENHRY and CDR2 SYGVKD. CDR3 nucleotide sequence: TGTGCCAGCACCTCCGCGACAGGGGGCTACGACGAGCAGTACTTC. Translated, it gives CASTSATGGYDEQYF.

The chain joins TRBV6-5 to TRBJ2-5; 8 nucleotides line up with TRBD2. V lost 5 bases and J lost 0; bases outside the gene matches: 2. The CDR3 length is 14 residues. Germline V gene data show CDR1 as MNHEY and CDR2 as SVGAGI. Written as DNA, the CDR3 is TGTGCCAGCAGTCCTAGCGGGTACCAAGAGACCCAGTACTTC. Residues: CASSPSGYQETQYF.

The chain is built from TRBV7-6 and TRBJ2-1; 10 bases are shared with TRBD2. The CDR3 is 15 residues long. The V segment lost 4 bases and the J segment 9 bases; nucleotides outside the gene matches: 9. Germline CDR1 and CDR2: SGHVS and FNYEAQ. Here the CDR3 DNA reads TGTGCCAGCAGCTCTTTAGCGGGAGGAGGAAGTGAGCAGTTCTTC. Its translation is CASSSLAGGGSEQFF.

The chain joins TRBV30 to TRBJ2-1; 7 nucleotides match TRBD1. In germline, CDR1 is GTSNPN, CDR2 SVGIG (reference sequence). The CDR3 has 13 residues. V trimming: 4 bases; J trimming: 7 bases; junction bases outside the gene matches: 7. The CDR3 DNA reads TGTGCCTGGACACCAGGGGGTCGGAATGAGCAGTTCTTC. It yields the protein CAWTPGGRNEQFF.

This sequence joins TRBV11-2 and TRBJ1-1; possible D gene TRBD1, 6 bases. The germline V gene encodes CDR1 SGHAT and CDR2 FQNNGV. Between the trimmed V and J ends, which lost 5 bases and 7 bases, there was a span of 14 bases. There are 13 residues in the CDR3. The CDR3: CASSLRLDSEAFF. DNA for the CDR3: TGTGCCAGCAGCCTCCGTCTGGACAGTGAAGCTTTCTTT. Combining the CDR3 with reference TRBV11-2 and TRBJ1-1 gives the whole variable domain EAGVAQSPRYKIIEKRQSVAFWCNPISGHATLYWYQQILGQGPKLLIQFQNNGVVDDSQLPKDRFSAERLKGVDSTLKIQPAKLEDSAVYLCASSLRLDSEAFFGQGTRLTVV.

This sequence joins TRBV27 and TRBJ1-2; 9 positions agree with TRBD1. After removal of 0 bases from V and 4 bases from J, the junction contained 15 bases not matched to a gene. The CDR3 has 19 residues. CDR1 and CDR2 (germline): MNHEY, SMNVEV (reference sequence). The CDR3 bases are TGTGCCAGCAGTTTATCCGGTCGATTCGGACAGGGGACAATCTATGGCTACACCTTC. Its protein product is CASSLSGRFGQGTIYGYTF.

This chain uses TRBV11-2 with TRBJ1-1, with D tentatively TRBD1 (5 bases). The germline gives CDR1 SGHAT, CDR2 FQNNGV. CDR3 length: 16 residues. V gave up 3 bases and J gave up 1 base, with 15 bases separating them. The CDR3 DNA follows: TGTGCCAGCAGCTTCATTAGGGGCAGGGCGAACACTGAAGCTTTCTTT. Encoded protein: CASSFIRGRANTEAFF.

This clone occurred a few times. The J gene is TRBJ2-3, the V gene TRBV6-6, with TRBD2 matching over 7 bases. The CDR3 length is 18 residues. From germline, CDR1 is MNHNY and CDR2 SVGAGI (reference sequence). J was trimmed by 6 bases and V by 5 bases; bases with no gene match: 20. CDR3 loop: CASSHVGAAGEESDTQYF. The CDR3 bases are TGTGCCAGCAGTCACGTAGGGGCGGCGGGAGAGGAGTCCGATACGCAGTATTTT.

The CDR3 reads CASSTQQGALDGYTF. In nucleotides, the CDR3 is TGTGCCAGCAGCACGCAACAGGGGGCCTTGGATGGCTACACCTTC. The rearrangement uses TRBV11-2 and TRBJ1-2; 9 bases agree with TRBD1. The length of the CDR3 is 15 residues. The junction had 10 bases not matched to a gene; V was cut back by 5 bases and J by 6 bases. The V gene's germline CDR1 is SGHAT and CDR2 FQNNGV.

This chain links TRBV29-1 with TRBJ2-3, with D unresolved. The CDR3 is made up of 10 amino acids. From germline, CDR1 is SQVTM and CDR2 ANQGSEA. The V gene lost 7 bases and the J gene lost 1 base, with 3 bases spanning the gap. The DNA of the CDR3 is TGCAGCGCCCGCACAGATACGCAGTATTTT. This codes for CSARTDTQYF.

The chain combines TRBV27 with TRBJ2-1; 7 bases line up with TRBD1. This CDR3 has 13 amino acids. The V gene's germline CDR1 is MNHEY and CDR2 SMNVEV (reference sequence). With V trimmed by 5 bases and J by 7 bases, 5 bases remained unmatched. CDR3 in DNA: TGTGCCAGCAGTAAATCACAGGGGAATGAGCAGTTCTTC. Protein product: CASSKSQGNEQFF.

The J gene is TRBJ2-7, the V gene TRBV15; 7 bases match TRBD1. The CDR3 sequence is 11 residues long. Germline CDR1 LNHNV, CDR2 YYDKDF (reference sequence). V shed 8 bases, J shed 10 bases, and the junction held 8 bases outside the gene matches. CDR3 sequence: CATRGQEAQYF. CDR3 nucleotides: TGTGCCACCCGAGGACAGGAGGCTCAGTACTTC.

This clone is a singleton in its sample. The chain links TRBV7-3 to TRBJ2-1; D is perhaps TRBD1 (6 bases). V dropped 5 bases and J dropped 8 bases, with 19 bases sitting between them. The CDR3 spans 15 residues. Germline V gene lookup returns CDR1 SGHTA and CDR2 FQGTGA. The DNA for the CDR3 is TGTGCCAGCAGCATCTACGGACAGTCAAACGATGAGCAGTTCTTC. Protein product: CASSIYGQSNDEQFF.

The rearrangement uses TRBV24-1 and TRBJ2-1, with a tentative D call TRBD2 (5 bases). CDR1 KGHDR and CDR2 SFDVKD come from the germline V gene. The CDR3 is 13 amino acids. With 2 bases removed from V and 10 bases from J, the gap between germline ends came to 11 bases. The CDR3: CATSDSQEVEQFF. In nucleotides, the CDR3 is TGTGCCACCAGTGATTCTCAGGAGGTGGAGCAGTTCTTC.

The rearrangement joins TRBV6-5 to TRBJ1-2, with TRBD1 identical over 7 bases. This CDR3 has 14 amino acids. Germline CDR1 MNHEY, CDR2 SVGAGI. V gave up 5 bases and J gave up 4 bases; unmatched junction bases: 7. CDR3 nucleotide sequence: TGTGCCAGCAGTCGGCGACAGGGCGGCTATGGCTACACCTTC. It yields the protein CASSRRQGGYGYTF.

The chain employs TRBV27 and TRBJ2-3, with 8 bases fitting TRBD2. The germline V gene encodes CDR1 MNHEY and CDR2 SMNVEV (reference sequence). The CDR3 sequence is 19 residues long. V shed 2 bases and J 0 bases; nucleotides not matched to a gene: 13. For the CDR3, the DNA is TGTGCCAGCAGTTTAGAATCTAGCGGGTGGGACCGCAGCACAGATACGCAGTATTTT. Translated, it gives CASSLESSGWDRSTDTQYF.